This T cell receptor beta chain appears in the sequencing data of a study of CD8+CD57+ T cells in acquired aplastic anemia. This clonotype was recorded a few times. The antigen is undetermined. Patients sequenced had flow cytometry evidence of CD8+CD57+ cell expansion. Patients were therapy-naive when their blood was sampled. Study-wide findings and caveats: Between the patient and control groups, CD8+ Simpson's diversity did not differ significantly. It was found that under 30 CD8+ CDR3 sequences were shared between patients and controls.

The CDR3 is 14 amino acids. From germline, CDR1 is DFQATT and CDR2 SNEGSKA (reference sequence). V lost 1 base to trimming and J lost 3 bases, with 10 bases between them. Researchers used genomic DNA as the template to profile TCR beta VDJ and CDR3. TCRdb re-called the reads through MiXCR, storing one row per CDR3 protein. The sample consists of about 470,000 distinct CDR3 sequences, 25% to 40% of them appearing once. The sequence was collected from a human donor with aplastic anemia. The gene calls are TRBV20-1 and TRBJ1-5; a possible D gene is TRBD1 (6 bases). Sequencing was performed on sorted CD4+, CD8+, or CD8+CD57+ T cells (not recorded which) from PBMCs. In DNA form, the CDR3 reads TGCAGTGCTAGAGTAAACAGGGACAATCAGCCCCAGCATTTT. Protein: CSARVNRDNQPQHF.